This entry lists 15 T cell receptor beta chains sequenced from one sample in a study of cytomegalovirus exposure and HLA in healthy donors. It was with 60 Vbeta and 13 Jbeta primers that the PCR ran. The protocol was immunoSEQ multiplex PCR, while the TCRdb copy is restricted to in-frame clones and leaves out a portion. The data show 150,000 or so clones, around two thirds seen once. The sample was PBMCs. The receptors originated from a man aged 25 to 40 in good health and CMV-seropositive.

J is TRBJ1-5 and V is TRBV28, with 7 bases identical to TRBD1. CDR3 length: 14 amino acids. The V gene's germline CDR1 is MDHEN and CDR2 SYDVKM. V gave up 5 bases and J gave up 6 bases; unmatched junction bases: 7. In nucleotides, the CDR3 is TGTGCCAGCAGTCCGTCAGGGGGAGGTCAGCCCCAGCATTTT. Protein sequence: CASSPSGGGQPQHF.

The rearrangement joins TRBV6-4 to TRBJ1-1; 8 bases fit TRBD1. The V gene's germline CDR1 is MRHNA and CDR2 SNTAGT. With 6 bases clipped from V and 0 bases from J, the junction kept 15 bases outside the gene matches. This CDR3 is 18 amino acids long. The DNA of the CDR3 is TGTGCCAGCAGCCTTCAGAGGACAGGGATTTTGATGAACACTGAAGCTTTCTTT. Protein product: CASSLQRTGILMNTEAFF.

This chain uses TRBV9 with TRBJ1-2; TRBD1 matches 8 bases. The trim removed 1 base at V and 5 bases at J, leaving 4 bases unmatched. The CDR3 covers 14 residues. CDR1 SGDLS and CDR2 YYNGEE come from the germline V gene. The DNA of the CDR3 is TGTGCCAGCAGCGTATCACAGGGGGGATATGGCTACACCTTC. Translated: CASSVSQGGYGYTF.

This clone was counted between two and nine times. The chain recombines TRBV15 with TRBJ1-1; weak D call: TRBD1 (6 bases). There are 15 residues in the CDR3. The germline CDR1 and CDR2 sequences are LNHNV and YYDKDF (reference sequence). Trimming removed 0 bases from V and 4 bases from J, with 12 bases in between. CDR3 sequence reads: CATSRENRVFTEAFF. The CDR3 region has the DNA TGTGCCACCAGCAGAGAAAACAGGGTCTTCACTGAAGCTTTCTTT.

The rearrangement uses TRBV19 and TRBJ2-2, with 7 bases that match TRBD1. V lost 3 bases and J lost 6; bases outside the gene matches: 4. CDR1 and CDR2 (germline): LNHDA, SQIVND (reference sequence). This CDR3 is 14 amino acids long. Here the CDR3 DNA reads TGTGCCAGTAGTATGCCAGGGGGTGCCGGGGAGCTGTTTTTT. It codes for CASSMPGGAGELFF. Full variable domain (rest looked up from reference TRBV19 and TRBJ2-2): DGGITQSPKYLFRKEGQNVTLSCEQNLNHDAMYWYRQDPGQGLRLIYYSQIVNDFQKGDIAEGYSVSREKKESFPLTVTSAQKNPTAFYLCASSMPGGAGELFFGEGSRLTVL.

The J gene is TRBJ2-7, the V gene TRBV7-9; 9 bases fit TRBD1. The CDR3 length is 15 residues. V lost 5 bases, J lost 2 bases, and 7 bases stayed unmatched. In germline, CDR1 is SEHNR, CDR2 FQNEAQ (reference sequence). CDR3 sequence (DNA): TGTGCCAGCAGCCGTAAGTGGGACAGGGCCTACGAGCAGTACTTC. Translating gives CASSRKWDRAYEQYF.

This chain uses TRBV19 with TRBJ1-5; no firm D call. CDR3 length: 13 amino acids. CDR1 is LNHDA and CDR2 is SQIVND in the germline V gene (reference sequence). Deletions cut 3 bases from V and 4 bases from J, with 7 bases between. The CDR3 nucleotides are TGTGCCAGTAGTATGGCTGTAAATCAGCCCCAGCATTTT. Encoded protein: CASSMAVNQPQHF.

This chain's CDR3 is CASSLWDLAEGTYNEQFF. As DNA, the CDR3 is TGTGCCAGCAGCCTCTGGGATCTAGCGGAGGGAACCTACAATGAGCAGTTCTTC. This chain connects TRBV7-6 to TRBJ2-1, with 7 bases fitting TRBD2. This CDR3 is 18 amino acids long. Unmatched junction bases numbered 15, after V lost 5 bases and J lost 2 bases. CDR1 is SGHVS and CDR2 is FNYEAQ in the germline V gene.

The genes are TRBV27 and TRBJ2-5; 7 nucleotides align to TRBD2. The CDR3 consists of 15 residues. Germline assignment: CDR1 MNHEY and CDR2 SMNVEV (reference sequence). V lost 0 bases to trimming and J lost 4 bases; unmatched junction nucleotides: 5. The CDR3 spells CASSLSPSSGETQYF. CDR3 nucleotide sequence: TGTGCCAGCAGTTTATCTCCTTCTAGCGGAGAGACCCAGTACTTC.

This clone was observed a handful of times. The chain employs TRBV5-8 and TRBJ1-5; 8 positions match TRBD1. The CDR3 sequence is 14 residues long. Germline-derived CDR1 and CDR2 are SGHTS and YDEGEE. V gave up 0 bases and J gave up 4 bases; unmatched junction bases: 0. The CDR3, as DNA: TGTGCCAGCAGCTTGGGGACAGGGAATCAGCCCCAGCATTTT. Protein: CASSLGTGNQPQHF.

This chain joins TRBV4-1 and TRBJ2-5; D call uncertain. The end of the DNA aligns better with TRBJ2-7, so the J call may be wrong. The CDR3 is 16 residues long. The germline gives CDR1 MGHRA, CDR2 YSYEKL. In nucleotides, the CDR3 is TGCGCCAGCAGCCAAGGACACAACACCCTAAGCTACGAGCAGTACTTC. Residues: CASSQGHNTLSYEQYF.

This clone was observed a few times. This rearrangement joins TRBV27 to TRBJ2-5; 7 bases line up with TRBD2. This CDR3 is 17 amino acids long. With V trimmed by 5 bases and J by 0 bases, 12 bases remained unmatched. From germline, CDR1 is MNHEY and CDR2 SMNVEV (reference sequence). The CDR3 spells CASSNLPGREYQETQYF. The DNA of the CDR3 is TGTGCCAGCAGTAACCTCCCAGGGCGGGAGTACCAAGAGACCCAGTACTTC.

The chain carries TRBV13 and TRBJ1-5; 8 bases are shared with TRBD1. With 4 bases clipped from V and 5 bases from J, the junction kept 1 base outside the gene matches. Germline V lookup: CDR1 PRHDT, CDR2 FYEKMQ (reference sequence). The CDR3 covers 13 residues. CDR3 amino acids: CASSSTGDQPQHF. The CDR3 coding sequence is TGTGCCAGCAGCTCGACAGGGGATCAGCCCCAGCATTTT.

CDR3 protein: CASKFPDRAEAFF. The CDR3 DNA reads TGTGCCAGCAAATTTCCAGATCGGGCTGAAGCTTTCTTT. This chain joins TRBV6-5 and TRBJ1-1; no reliable D call. The CDR3 sequence is 13 residues long. The V gene's germline CDR1 is MNHEY and CDR2 SVGAGI. V lost 7 bases and J 6 bases, leaving 15 bases between the germline ends.

The chain recombines TRBV28 with TRBJ1-3, with unresolved D. Germline CDR1 is MDHEN and CDR2 is SYDVKM. The CDR3 has 15 amino acids. V gave up 2 bases and J gave up 2 bases, with 10 bases separating them. This CDR3 is CASSLIAGAGNTIYF. The DNA for the CDR3 is TGTGCCAGCAGTTTAATCGCAGGCGCTGGAAACACCATATATTTT.